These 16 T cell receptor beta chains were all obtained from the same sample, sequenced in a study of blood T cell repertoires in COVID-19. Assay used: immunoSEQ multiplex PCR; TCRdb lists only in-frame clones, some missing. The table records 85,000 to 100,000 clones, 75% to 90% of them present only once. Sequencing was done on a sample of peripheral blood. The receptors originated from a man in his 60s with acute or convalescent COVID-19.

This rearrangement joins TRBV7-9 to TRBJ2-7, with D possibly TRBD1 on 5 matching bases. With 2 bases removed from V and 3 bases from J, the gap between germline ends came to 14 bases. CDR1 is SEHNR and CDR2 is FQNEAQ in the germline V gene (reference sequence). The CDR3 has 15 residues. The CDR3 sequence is CASSLFQGLGYEQYF. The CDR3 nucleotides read TGTGCCAGCAGCTTATTCCAGGGCCTAGGCTACGAGCAGTACTTC.

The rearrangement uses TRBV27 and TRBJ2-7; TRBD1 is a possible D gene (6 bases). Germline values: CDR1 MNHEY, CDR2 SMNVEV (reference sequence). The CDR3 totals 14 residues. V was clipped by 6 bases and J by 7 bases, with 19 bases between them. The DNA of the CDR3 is TGTGCCAGCAGGACCATAAGCAGGGGCTTGGAGCAGTACTTC. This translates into CASRTISRGLEQYF.

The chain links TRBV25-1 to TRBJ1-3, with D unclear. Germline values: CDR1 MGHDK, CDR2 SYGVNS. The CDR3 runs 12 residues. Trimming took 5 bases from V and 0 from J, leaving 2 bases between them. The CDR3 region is CASSYSGNTIYF. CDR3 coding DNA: TGTGCCAGCAGTTACTCTGGAAACACCATATATTTT.

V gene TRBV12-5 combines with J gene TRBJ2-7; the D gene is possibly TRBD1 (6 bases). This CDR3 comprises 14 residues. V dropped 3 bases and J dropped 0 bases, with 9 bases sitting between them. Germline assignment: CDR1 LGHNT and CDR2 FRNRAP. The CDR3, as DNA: TGTGCTAGTGGTTTAGACAGGAGCTCCTACGAGCAGTACTTC. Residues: CASGLDRSSYEQYF.

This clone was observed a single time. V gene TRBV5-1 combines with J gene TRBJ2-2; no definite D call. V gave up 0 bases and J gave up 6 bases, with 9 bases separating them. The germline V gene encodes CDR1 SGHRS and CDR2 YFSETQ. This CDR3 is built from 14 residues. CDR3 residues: CASSLVQAPGELFF. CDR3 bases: TGCGCCAGCAGCTTGGTGCAGGCCCCCGGGGAGCTGTTTTTT.

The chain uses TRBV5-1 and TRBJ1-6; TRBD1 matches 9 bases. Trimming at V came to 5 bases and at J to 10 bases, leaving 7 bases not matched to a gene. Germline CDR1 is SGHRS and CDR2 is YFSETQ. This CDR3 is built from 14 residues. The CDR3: CASRTGTGNSPLHF. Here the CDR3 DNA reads TGCGCCAGCAGAACAGGGACAGGGAACTCACCCCTCCACTTT. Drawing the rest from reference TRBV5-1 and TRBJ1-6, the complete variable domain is KAGVTQTPRYLIKTRGQQVTLSCSPISGHRSVSWYQQTPGQGLQFLFEYFSETQRNKGNFPGRFSGRQFSNSRSEMNVSTLELGDSALYLCASRTGTGNSPLHFGNGTRLTVT.

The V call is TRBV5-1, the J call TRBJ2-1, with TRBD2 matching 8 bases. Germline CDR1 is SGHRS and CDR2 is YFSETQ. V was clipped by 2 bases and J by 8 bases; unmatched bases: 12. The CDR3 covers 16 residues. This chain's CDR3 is CASSFTGTSVFDEQFF. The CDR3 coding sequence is TGCGCCAGCAGCTTTACCGGGACTAGTGTTTTCGATGAGCAGTTCTTC.

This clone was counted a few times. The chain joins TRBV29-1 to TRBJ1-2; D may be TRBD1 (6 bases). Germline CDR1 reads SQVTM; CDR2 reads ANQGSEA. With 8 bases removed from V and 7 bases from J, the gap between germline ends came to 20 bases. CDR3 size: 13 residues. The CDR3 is CSLLGGGASGYTF. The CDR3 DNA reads TGCAGCTTGCTTGGGGGGGGCGCGAGTGGCTACACCTTC. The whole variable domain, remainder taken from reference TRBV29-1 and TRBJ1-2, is SAVISQKPSRDICQRGTSLTIQCQVDSQVTMMFWYRQQPGQSLTLIATANQGSEATYESGFVIDKFPISRPNLTFSTLTVSNMSPEDSSIYLCSLLGGGASGYTFGSGTRLTVV.

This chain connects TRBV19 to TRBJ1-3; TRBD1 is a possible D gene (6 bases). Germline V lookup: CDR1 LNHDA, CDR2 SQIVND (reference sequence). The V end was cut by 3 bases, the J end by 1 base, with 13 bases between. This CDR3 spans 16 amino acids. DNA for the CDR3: TGTGCCAGTAGTATCGAAGGGGGATATTCTGGAAACACCATATATTTT. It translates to CASSIEGGYSGNTIYF. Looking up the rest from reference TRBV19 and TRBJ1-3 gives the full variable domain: DGGITQSPKYLFRKEGQNVTLSCEQNLNHDAMYWYRQDPGQGLRLIYYSQIVNDFQKGDIAEGYSVSREKKESFPLTVTSAQKNPTAFYLCASSIEGGYSGNTIYFGEGSWLTVV.

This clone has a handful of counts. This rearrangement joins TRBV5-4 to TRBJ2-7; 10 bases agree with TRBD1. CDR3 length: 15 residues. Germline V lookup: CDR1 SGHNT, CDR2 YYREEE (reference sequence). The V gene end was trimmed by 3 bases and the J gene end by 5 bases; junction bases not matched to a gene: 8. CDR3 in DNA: TGTGCCAGCAGCTCGGGACAGGGGAGAACCCACGAGCAGTACTTC. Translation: CASSSGQGRTHEQYF. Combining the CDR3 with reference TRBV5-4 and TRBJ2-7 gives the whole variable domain ETGVTQSPTHLIKTRGQQVTLRCSSQSGHNTVSWYQQALGQGPQFIFQYYREEENGRGNFPPRFSGLQFPNYSSELNVNALELDDSALYLCASSSGQGRTHEQYFGPGTRLTVT.

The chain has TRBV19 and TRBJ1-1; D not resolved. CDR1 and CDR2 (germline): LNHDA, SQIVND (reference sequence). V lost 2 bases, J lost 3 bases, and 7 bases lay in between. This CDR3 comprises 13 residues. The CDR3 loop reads CASSIKRDTEAFF. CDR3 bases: TGTGCCAGTAGTATAAAGAGGGACACTGAAGCTTTCTTT.

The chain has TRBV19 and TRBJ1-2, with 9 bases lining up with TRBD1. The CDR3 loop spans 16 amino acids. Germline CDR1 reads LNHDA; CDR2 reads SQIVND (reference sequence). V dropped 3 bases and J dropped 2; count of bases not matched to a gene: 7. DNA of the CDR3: TGTGCCAGTAGTATCTCTCCGGGACAGGGAAACTATGGCTACACCTTC. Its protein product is CASSISPGQGNYGYTF. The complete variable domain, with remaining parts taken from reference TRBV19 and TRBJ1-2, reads DGGITQSPKYLFRKEGQNVTLSCEQNLNHDAMYWYRQDPGQGLRLIYYSQIVNDFQKGDIAEGYSVSREKKESFPLTVTSAQKNPTAFYLCASSISPGQGNYGYTFGSGTRLTVV.

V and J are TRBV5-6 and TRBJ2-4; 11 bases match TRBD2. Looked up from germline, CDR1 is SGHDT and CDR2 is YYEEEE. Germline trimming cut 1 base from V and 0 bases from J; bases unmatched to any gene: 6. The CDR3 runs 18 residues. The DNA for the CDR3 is TGTGCCAGCAGCTTGTACACTAGCGGGGGACTAGCCAAAAACATTCAGTACTTC. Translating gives CASSLYTSGGLAKNIQYF.

In DNA form, the CDR3 reads TGTGCCTGGAGTGGACTAGCGGGGGAGACCCAGTACTTC. As protein: CAWSGLAGETQYF. J is TRBJ2-5 and V is TRBV30; 11 bases match TRBD2. Germline assignment: CDR1 GTSNPN and CDR2 SVGIG (reference sequence). The CDR3 contains 13 residues. Trimming took 1 base from V and 5 from J; bases not matched to a gene: 0.

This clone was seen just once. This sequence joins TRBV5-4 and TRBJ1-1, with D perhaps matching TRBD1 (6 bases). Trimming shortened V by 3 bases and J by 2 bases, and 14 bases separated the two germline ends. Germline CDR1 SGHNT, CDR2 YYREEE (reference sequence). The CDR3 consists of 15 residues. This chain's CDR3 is CASSSYLRGNTEAFF. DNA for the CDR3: TGTGCCAGCAGCTCCTACCTCAGGGGTAACACTGAAGCTTTCTTT.

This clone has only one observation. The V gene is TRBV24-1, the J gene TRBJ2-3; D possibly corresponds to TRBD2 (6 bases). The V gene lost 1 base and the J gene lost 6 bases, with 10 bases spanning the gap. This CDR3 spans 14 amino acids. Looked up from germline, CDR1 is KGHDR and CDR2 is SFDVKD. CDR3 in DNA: TGTGCCACCAGTGATTTCAGGGAGGTGGATACGCAGTATTTT. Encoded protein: CATSDFREVDTQYF.